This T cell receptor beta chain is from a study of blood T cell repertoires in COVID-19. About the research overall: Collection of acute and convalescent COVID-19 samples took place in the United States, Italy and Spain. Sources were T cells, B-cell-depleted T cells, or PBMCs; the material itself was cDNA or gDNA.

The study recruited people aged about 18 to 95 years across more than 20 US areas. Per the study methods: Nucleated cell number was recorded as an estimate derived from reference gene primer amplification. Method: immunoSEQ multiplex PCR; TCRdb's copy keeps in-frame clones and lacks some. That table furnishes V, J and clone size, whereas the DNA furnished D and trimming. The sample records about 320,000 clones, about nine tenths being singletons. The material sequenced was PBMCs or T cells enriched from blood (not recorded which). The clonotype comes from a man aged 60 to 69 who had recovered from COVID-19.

In DNA form, the CDR3 reads TGCGCCAGCAGCTTGTCATATGAGCGGGAGCATGTTGAGCAGTTCTTC. Protein: CASSLSYEREHVEQFF. The chain combines TRBV5-1 with TRBJ2-1; 8 bases line up with TRBD2. The CDR3 sequence is 16 residues long. V was clipped by 1 base and J by 9 bases; unmatched bases: 12. Germline V gene lookup returns CDR1 SGHRS and CDR2 YFSETQ.